This T cell receptor (beta chain) was retrieved from a study of graft-versus-host responses after intestinal transplantation. For the study at large: Each recipient received a multivisceral, liver-intestinal, or isolated intestinal graft. After anti-thymocyte globulin induction, recipients took tacrolimus and steroids for three to four years. Study outcomes and limitations: Within allografts, high graft-versus-host to host-versus-graft clonal ratios were seen among patients with graft-donor T cell macrochimerism. Recipient-marrow GvH clones were detected, some having first appeared in ileum or blood.

The germline V and J ends were trimmed by 1 base and 6 bases, with 6 bases remaining between them. The CDR3 is 12 residues long. Germline assignment: CDR1 MDHEN and CDR2 SYDVKM. Using immunoSEQ multiplex PCR, the repertoire was profiled, and TCRdb retains in-frame clones only, with some absent. The data show approximately 90,000 clones, approximately 90% seen once. A note on this clone: Its antigen remains unidentified.

The sequence was obtained from a human donor who was the organ donor for an intestinal transplant. The sample was unstimulated CD4+ T cells sorted from spleen or lymph node cells, taken before transplant. The rearrangement joins TRBV28 to TRBJ2-5; no definite D call. The CDR3 region has the DNA TGTGCCAGCAGTTTATCGGTAAAGACCCAGTACTTC. Translation: CASSLSVKTQYF.